This TCR beta chain originates from a study of PD-1 blockade in classical Hodgkin lymphoma. Study-wide context: Once every 2 weeks, patients received intravenous nivolumab at 3 mg/kg. The study's findings and limits: Before treatment, complete responders showed about the same diversity as newly diagnosed patients. A significant rise in TCR diversity was seen by C4D1 for CD4+ cells but not for CD8+ cells.

Details on this clone: Its antigen is not known.

The assay was immunoSEQ multiplex PCR, and TCRdb's table has in-frame clones only and misses some. The sample includes about 25,000 clones, nearly 80% of them seen just once. Every patient relapsed after autologous stem cell transplantation, and brentuximab vedotin exposure varied. This CDR3 spans 17 amino acids. V lost 0 bases to trimming and J lost 0 bases, with 14 bases between them. The V gene's germline CDR1 is LNHNV and CDR2 YYDKDF (reference sequence). The chain has TRBV15 and TRBJ1-2, with a possible D match to TRBD1 (5 bases). This sequence was found in a human donor with classical Hodgkin lymphoma. The material was peripheral blood mononuclear cells (PBMCs), obtained at baseline. The CDR3 bases are TGTGCCACCAGCAGAGAAGGGGTCAGGGTACCTAACTATGGCTACACCTTC. Its protein product is CATSREGVRVPNYGYTF.